This TCR beta chain was sequenced for a study of shared clonotypes between healthy human individuals. Study-level background: Each donor's CD8 memory used one plate, CD8 naive two, each CD4 subset three.

The study separated CD4+ cells into CD45RA+ naive and CD45RA-negative memory subsets. The genomic DNA of each subset was split evenly across several immunoSEQ plates. Repertoires were generated with immunoSEQ multiplex PCR, while TCRdb's copy carries only in-frame clones and drops some. Here the sample spans approximately 940,000 clones, roughly 72% being singletons. V lost 8 bases to trimming and J lost 6 bases; unmatched junction nucleotides: 7. From germline, CDR1 is WSHSY and CDR2 SAAADI. The CDR3 covers 14 residues. The sequencing sample was made of memory CD4+ T cells sorted from blood. Sample subset: CD45RA-negative fraction. The receptor was derived from a man younger than 30 in good health. This chain joins TRBV10-2 and TRBJ1-6, with 7 nucleotides matching TRBD1. DNA of the CDR3: TGCGCCAGCGGGGACAGATACTTTAATTCACCCCTCCACTTT. It yields the protein CASGDRYFNSPLHF.